The clone carrying this T cell receptor beta chain has only a few counts. This sample stems from a study of blood T cell repertoires in COVID-19. Study-wide context: Acute-phase and convalescent COVID-19 samples originated in the United States, Italy and Spain. PBMCs, B-cell-depleted T cells, or T cells were the source of the cDNA or gDNA that made up the material.

Enrollment of patients from Seattle took place during active infection, with longitudinal follow-up. Original handling: Estimation of nucleated cell counts relied on the amplification of reference gene primers. Clones were read by immunoSEQ multiplex PCR, and TCRdb kept only the in-frame ones, dropping some. The V and J calls and clone size come from that table; D and trimming were worked out from the DNA. The table has some 130,000 clones, about 89% seen once. What was sequenced was peripheral blood. This sequence originates from a woman aged 70 to 79 with COVID-19, enrolled during active disease.

This CDR3 reads CASSYDTREKLFF. Here the CDR3 DNA reads TGTGCCAGCAGTTACGACACCCGTGAAAAACTGTTTTTT. The chain links TRBV6-2 or TRBV6-3 to TRBJ1-4; no firm D call. The CDR3 has 13 residues. V lost 2 bases, J lost 7 bases, and 8 bases lay in between. Germline V gene data show CDR1 as MNHEY and CDR2 as SVGEGT.